The 19 T cell receptor beta chains below come from one sample, sequenced in a study of regulatory T cells in long-lasting Graves disease. iRepertoire HTBI primers and Arm-PCR of CDR3 regions built TCR beta libraries. MiXCR was run by TCRdb on the multiplex PCR reads, yielding one entry per CDR3 protein. Among a few hundred thousand distinct CDR3 sequences, 15% were seen once, and the ten largest hold approximately 8%. The time point here: newly diagnosed GD, antithyroid drugs for less than 3 months. TCR sequences were obtained from RNA taken from PBMCs. The same data also contributed to another study, on T cells in Graves' hyperthyroidism and ophthalmopathy.

The sequencing used peripheral blood mononuclear cells (PBMCs), collected at new diagnosis, from a patient treated with antithyroid drugs. These receptors were taken from a middle-aged woman with Graves disease.

Ten or more counts support this clonotype. The J gene is TRBJ2-5, the V gene TRBV3-1, with TRBD1 matching 10 bases. Per germline, CDR1 LGHDT and CDR2 YNNKEL (reference sequence). The V gene end was trimmed by 4 bases and the J gene end by 5 bases; junction bases not matched to a gene: 4. This CDR3 is 14 amino acids long. The CDR3 sequence is CASSPDRGMETQYF. The CDR3 coding sequence is TGTGCCAGCAGCCCGGACAGGGGGATGGAGACCCAGTACTTC.

This clonotype was found many times. A clone one base away is much larger, so this may be a read error. The rearrangement joins TRBV27 to TRBJ2-7, with 10 bases aligning to TRBD2. Trimming cost V 4 bases and J 2 bases; bases outside gene matches: 2. The germline V gene has CDR1 MNHEY and CDR2 SMNVEV (reference sequence). This CDR3 is 14 amino acids long. The CDR3 spells CASSSSGSTYEQYF. The CDR3 DNA sequence: TGTGCCAGCAGTTCTAGCGGGAGTACCTACGAGCAGTACTTC.

This clonotype was detected ten times or more. The genes are TRBV30 and TRBJ1-2; possibly TRBD1 for D (5 bases). Per germline, CDR1 GTSNPN and CDR2 SVGIG (reference sequence). CDR3 length: 13 amino acids. V lost 0 bases, J lost 6 bases, and 11 bases lay in between. The CDR3 spells CAWSVDPGHGYTF. The CDR3 DNA reads TGTGCCTGGAGTGTTGACCCAGGGCATGGCTACACCTTC.

This clonotype came up a few times. The chain has TRBV29-1 and TRBJ2-3; 9 bases agree with TRBD2. With V trimmed by 8 bases and J by 2 bases, 17 bases remained unmatched. This CDR3 has 17 amino acids. The germline CDR1 and CDR2 sequences are SQVTM and ANQGSEA. The CDR3: CSQRTSARAEHTDTQYF. DNA for the CDR3: TGCAGCCAACGGACTAGCGCCAGAGCCGAGCACACAGATACGCAGTATTTT.

V is TRBV9 and J is TRBJ2-1; D may be TRBD2 (7 bases). Germline V CDR1 and CDR2: SGDLS, YYNGEE. V dropped 1 base and J dropped 3 bases, with 14 bases sitting between them. The CDR3 runs to 16 residues. DNA for the CDR3: TGTGCCAGCAGCGTACCAGGGGAGGGGGTCTACAATGAGCAGTTCTTC. Amino acid sequence: CASSVPGEGVYNEQFF.

This clonotype was seen many times. V and J are TRBV3-1 and TRBJ2-5, with D perhaps TRBD1 or TRBD2 (6 bases each). The germline V gene encodes CDR1 LGHDT and CDR2 YNNKEL (reference sequence). The CDR3 contains 15 residues. V was shortened by 1 base and J by 2 bases, with 11 bases between the two germline ends. CDR3 residues: CASSQALGGQETQYF. The CDR3 nucleotides read TGTGCCAGCAGCCAAGCCCTAGGGGGGCAAGAGACCCAGTACTTC.

The chain employs TRBV18 and TRBJ2-2; TRBD2 is a possible D gene (5 bases). Germline V gives CDR1 KGHSH, CDR2 LQKENI. Trimming cost V 3 bases and J 0 bases, with 14 bases left between them. The CDR3 runs 17 residues. CDR3 bases: TGTGCCAGCTCACCCCGAGTGAGGGTCCCGAACACCGGGGAGCTGTTTTTT. This codes for CASSPRVRVPNTGELFF.

This clonotype has ten or more counts. The chain links TRBV28 to TRBJ1-2, with 8 bases aligning to TRBD1. Germline lookup yields CDR1 MDHEN and CDR2 SYDVKM. The junction had 10 bases not matched to a gene; V was cut back by 5 bases and J by 5 bases. The CDR3 totals 15 residues. The CDR3 nucleotides read TGTGCCAGCAGTCCCCGCCTGGGACAGGCTTATGGCTACACCTTC. Encoded protein: CASSPRLGQAYGYTF.

This clonotype has a count of ten or more. The CDR3 loop is CASSPRVGWSYNEQFF. The DNA of the CDR3 is TGTGCCAGCAGTCCTAGGGTGGGTTGGTCCTACAATGAGCAGTTCTTC. The chain has TRBV11-2 and TRBJ2-1; no firm D call. The CDR3 is 16 residues long. V lost 6 bases to trimming and J lost 1 base, with 16 bases between them. CDR1 is SGHAT, CDR2 FQNNGV, per germline.

This clonotype has a count of ten or more. V gene TRBV28 combines with J gene TRBJ1-5; the match to TRBD1 covers 7 bases. Germline V lookup: CDR1 MDHEN, CDR2 SYDVKM. The junction had 17 bases not matched to a gene; V was cut back by 3 bases and J by 6 bases. The CDR3 has 18 residues. The CDR3 spells CASSFIRGALDEGQPQHF. The CDR3 DNA reads TGTGCCAGCAGTTTTATCAGGGGGGCGCTGGACGAGGGTCAGCCCCAGCATTTT.

This clonotype occurred many times. V usage is TRBV30 and J usage is TRBJ2-7; D may correspond to TRBD1 or TRBD2 (5 bases each). V was shortened by 0 bases and J by 6 bases, with 12 bases between the two germline ends. This CDR3 contains 13 residues. Germline assignment: CDR1 GTSNPN and CDR2 SVGIG (reference sequence). In DNA, the CDR3 is TGTGCCTGGAGTGTAGGGACCATGGGCGAGCAGTACTTC. This gives the protein CAWSVGTMGEQYF.

This clonotype was seen repeatedly, ten times or more. The chain joins TRBV6-5 to TRBJ1-2; D possibly corresponds to TRBD1 (5 bases). V was clipped by 2 bases and J by 2 bases, with 12 bases between them. This CDR3 region has 15 residues. Per the germline V gene, CDR1 is MNHEY and CDR2 is SVGAGI. The CDR3 DNA follows: TGTGCCAGCAGTTACCACCGGGGGTCCAACTATGGCTACACCTTC. Translation: CASSYHRGSNYGYTF.

This clonotype was counted ten times or more. The CDR3 DNA reads as TGCAGCGTAGCGGCGAACACTGAAGCTTTCTTT. Amino acids: CSVAANTEAFF. The gene calls are TRBV29-1 and TRBJ1-1; D gene ambiguous. The V end was cut by 6 bases, the J end by 1 base, with 6 bases between. In germline, CDR1 is SQVTM, CDR2 ANQGSEA. The CDR3 extends over 11 amino acids.

Ten or more counts support this clonotype. J is TRBJ2-1 and V is TRBV11-2; TRBD2 agrees at 10 bases. The V gene end was trimmed by 4 bases and the J gene end by 5 bases; junction bases not matched to a gene: 5. The CDR3 totals 15 residues. The germline gives CDR1 SGHAT, CDR2 FQNNGV. The CDR3 region has the DNA TGTGCCAGCAGCTCGCTAGCGGGAGCCCACAATGAGCAGTTCTTC. Encoded protein: CASSSLAGAHNEQFF.

The sample holds many counts of this clonotype. The CDR3 DNA is TGTGCCAGCACCAATCTCATCACTTTCGGGGAGCTGTTTTTT. Encoded protein: CASTNLITFGELFF. V gene TRBV11-3 combines with J gene TRBJ2-2; unclear D gene. The V gene lost 7 bases and the J gene lost 7 bases, with 16 bases spanning the gap. Per the germline V gene, CDR1 is SGHNT and CDR2 is YENEEA. The CDR3 contains 14 residues.

This clonotype was counted many times. J is TRBJ2-1 and V is TRBV27, with no clear D. The CDR3 spans 11 residues. V was clipped by 0 bases and J by 10 bases, with 4 bases between them. Looked up from germline, CDR1 is MNHEY and CDR2 is SMNVEV (reference sequence). CDR3 sequence reads: CASSLSGEQFF. Here the CDR3 DNA reads TGTGCCAGCAGTTTATCGGGCGAGCAGTTCTTC.

This clonotype was picked up many times. This chain joins TRBV12-3 or TRBV12-4 and TRBJ2-2; D is possibly TRBD1 (6 bases). The CDR3 covers 16 residues. Trimming pared 7 bases from V and 0 bases from J, leaving 15 bases between. The CDR3: CASTPGHWANTGELFF. CDR3 nucleotide sequence: TGTGCCAGCACCCCGGGACATTGGGCGAACACCGGGGAGCTGTTTTTT.

To note about this clonotype: This may arise from a read error, as a much more abundant clone is one base away. The chain employs TRBV5-5 and TRBJ2-7, with 7 bases that match TRBD2. This CDR3 comprises 14 residues. V shed 2 bases and J 5 bases; nucleotides not matched to a gene: 7. Germline CDR1 and CDR2: SGHKS and YYEKEE (reference sequence). CDR3 bases: TGTGCCAGCAGCTTCGGGCGGGGGAATGACGAGCAGTACTTC. Its translation is CASSFGRGNDEQYF. The variable domain in full, with the rest retrieved from reference TRBV5-5 and TRBJ2-7, is DAGVTQSPTHLIKTRGQQVTLRCSPISGHKSVSWYQQVLGQGPQFIFQYYEKEERGRGNFPDRFSARQFPNYSSELNVNALLLGDSALYLCASSFGRGNDEQYFGPGTRLTVT.

The chain carries TRBV7-3 and TRBJ2-2; 7 bases line up with TRBD2. Looked up from germline, CDR1 is SGHTA and CDR2 is FQGTGA. This CDR3 comprises 16 residues. The trim removed 5 bases at V and 4 bases at J, leaving 10 bases unmatched. The CDR3 here is CASSPEAGRRTGELFF. The CDR3 DNA follows: TGTGCCAGCAGCCCAGAAGCGGGAAGACGCACCGGGGAGCTGTTTTTT.